This note documents a single T cell receptor (beta chain) sequence. This clonotype has only a few counts. There is no known antigen for this receptor. No much larger clone is present one base from it, and per-base qualities are unavailable. Trimmed from V: 1 base; trimmed from J: 6 bases; junction bases lacking a gene match: 7. The CDR3, cysteine through phenylalanine, is 15 amino acids long. The CDR3 DNA has 45 bases and is translated from base 1. CDR1 and CDR2, looked up from the germline V gene (reference sequence), are SEHNR and FQNEAQ. This entry is derived from a study of blood T cells in healthy people across ages (dated by TCRdb to the mid-2010s). About the study as a whole: In model experiments, template switching captured roughly one uniquely barcoded TCR beta cDNA molecule for every two T cells. The study measured age-related changes in TCR beta repertoire diversity using deep sequencing normalized with unique cDNA molecular identifiers. Four age groups were formed from the donors: young (average approximately 17 years), middle-aged (more than 35), aged (62) and long-lived (about 80). Donors of different ages were randomly distributed across sequencing lanes to avoid experimental bias. Two additional independent replicas of 1 million unique cDNA reads from the same blood draw were analyzed for two donors (one aged 18 to 29 and one aged 80 or older). The paper's findings and limits, for the study overall: Estimates of total diversity based on one million sequenced T cells were considered lower bounds and underestimates. Bulk unsorted PBMC profiling prevented conclusive comparison of naive and antigen-experienced compartments. Because the CMV infection status of the donors was unknown, age-related changes in expanded clonotypes may potentially have been confounded. Observed TCR beta diversity correlated strongly with the percentage of naive T cells measured by flow cytometry. The long-lived group showed more naive CD4+ T cells, fewer expanded clones and increased TCR diversity than the aged group, suggesting age selection. As age increased, observed TCR beta diversity per million T cells dropped in a roughly linear way, and a significant reduction was already evident by age about 40.

The library was produced with 5' RACE. For sequencing, an Illumina HiSeq 2500 was employed. A second PCR of roughly 6 to 11 cycles was run with a J-beta primer mix and a sample-barcoded 5' primer. A unique molecular identifier was introduced onto each TCR beta cDNA molecule by a template-switch 5' adaptor carrying 12 random nucleotides. At least 2.5 million CDR3-containing paired-end reads were obtained from each sample. All of the RNA was converted into first-strand cDNA using the Mint cDNA synthesis kit, with a TRBC-specific oligonucleotide serving as the primer. All cDNA was treated with uracil-DNA glycosylase and then went through a first 18-cycle PCR with the universal primers M1SS and BC2_uni_R. Under the source paper's analysis protocol: Each sample was normalized by randomly selecting 1 million high-quality reads, each carrying a distinct molecular identifier. Reads sharing molecular identifiers were discarded rather than binned into consensus sequences. MiTCR, set to a Q25 quality threshold and the strictest error-elimination algorithm, was used for CDR3 identification, clonotype clustering and error correction. Lower-bound total TCR beta diversity was estimated with a nonparametric unseen species model using Euler transformation. TCRdb trimmed public reads at Q25 via fastp, called clones via MiXCR and kept in-frame beta chains. All rows with the same CDR3 protein become a single entry with the most common DNA and genes. The V and J calls come from TCRdb's annotation, not from the publication. In this sample the table shows some 1.5 million distinct CDR3 sequences, 28% of which occur a single time. The leading ten clones occupy 7.7% of the sample.

Systemically healthy Caucasian individuals from Russia, 35 to 40 in total and aged about 6 to 95 years, were included as donors. Around 9.7 milliliters of peripheral blood were collected from each donor into EDTA-treated Vacutainer tubes. Ficoll-Paque density-gradient centrifugation was used to isolate PBMCs, with at least 7 million obtained per sample. Total RNA was extracted from PBMCs with Trizol reagent, with at least 5.5 micrograms obtained per sample. For every donor, an aliquot of PBMCs went through flow cytometry to measure the percentages of naive CD45RAhigh/CD27high T cells. The chain links TRBV7-9 with TRBJ1-2; 8 bases in between match TRBD1. The clonotype comes from a woman under 40 in good health. The material sequenced was blood. The bases are TGTGCCAGCAGCTTAGGGACAGGGCCCACCGATGGCTACACCTTC. Translation gives CASSLGTGPTDGYTF.